Listed here are 21 T cell receptor beta chains from one sample, sequenced in a study of control samples from healthy donors and cancer patients. Some clones are missing from TCRdb's copy, which holds only in-frame ones; the method was immunoSEQ multiplex PCR. The repertoire includes under 200,000 clones, roughly 92% of them detected once, and roughly 0.64% sits in the top ten. Material for sequencing was blood. The receptors derive from a woman in her thirties in good health.

This chain connects TRBV19 to TRBJ1-3; D call uncertain. Trimming shortened V by 5 bases and J by 0 bases, and 17 bases separated the two germline ends. The V gene's germline CDR1 is LNHDA and CDR2 SQIVND (reference sequence). The CDR3 has 17 residues. This CDR3 reads CASSPYPGPLSGNTIYF. CDR3 in DNA: TGTGCCAGTAGTCCCTATCCCGGACCCCTCTCTGGAAACACCATATATTTT.

This chain connects TRBV10-3 to TRBJ2-3; tentatively, D is TRBD1 (5 bases). From germline, CDR1 is ENHRY and CDR2 SYGVKD. The CDR3 is 12 amino acids. Trimming pared 7 bases from V and 6 bases from J, leaving 11 bases between. The CDR3 reads CAITPDKDTQYF. The CDR3 coding sequence is TGTGCCATCACCCCGGACAAGGATACGCAGTATTTT.

This chain joins TRBV6-2 or TRBV6-3 and TRBJ2-2; a weak D match, TRBD2 (5 bases). V lost 1 base and J 6 bases, leaving 9 bases between the germline ends. The CDR3 runs 14 residues. From germline, CDR1 is MNHEY and CDR2 SVGEGT. The DNA of the CDR3 is TGTGCCAGCAGTTACTGGCCGGGGTCCGGGGAGCTGTTTTTT. Its translation: CASSYWPGSGELFF.

In this sample, this clone turned up a few times. The V and J genes are TRBV5-6 and TRBJ1-5, with a possible D match to TRBD1 (6 bases). Per germline, CDR1 SGHDT and CDR2 YYEEEE. The germline V and J ends were trimmed by 4 bases and 7 bases, with 12 bases remaining between them. This CDR3 is 13 amino acids long. CDR3 in DNA: TGTGCCAGCAGCCTACAGGGAGGCCAGCCCCAGCATTTT. Residues: CASSLQGGQPQHF.

This clone is a singleton in its sample. The J gene is TRBJ2-5, the V gene TRBV5-1, with D hard to call. Germline V gene lookup returns CDR1 SGHRS and CDR2 YFSETQ. The CDR3 has 15 residues. Trimming stripped 3 bases from V and 3 bases from J, with 15 bases between. CDR3 sequence: CASSSLGPQEETQYF. CDR3 bases: TGCGCCAGCAGCTCTTTGGGTCCTCAGGAAGAGACCCAGTACTTC.

This chain links TRBV28 with TRBJ2-1; 8 nucleotides agree with TRBD2. V dropped 5 bases and J dropped 4; count of bases not matched to a gene: 10. This CDR3 comprises 16 residues. The V gene's germline CDR1 is MDHEN and CDR2 SYDVKM. Here the CDR3 reads CASSPPGLVGYNEQFF. CDR3 DNA sequence: TGTGCCAGCAGTCCTCCGGGACTAGTGGGTTACAATGAGCAGTTCTTC.

The CDR3, as DNA: TGTGCCAGCAGTGATGAGTCACTACCGACCGTC. Its protein product is CASSDESLPTV. The V and J genes are TRBV2 and TRBJ2-7; no reliable D call. This CDR3 spans 11 amino acids. From germline, CDR1 is SNHLY and CDR2 FYNNEI.

The J gene is TRBJ2-2, the V gene TRBV11-2; no reliable D call. This CDR3 has 14 amino acids. V was shortened by 5 bases and J by 8 bases, with 15 bases between the two germline ends. Germline assignment: CDR1 SGHAT and CDR2 FQNNGV. CDR3 amino acids: CASSTMSITGELFF. The CDR3 nucleotides read TGTGCCAGCAGCACCATGAGCATAACGGGGGAGCTGTTTTTT.

This clone was found once. The V and J genes are TRBV28 and TRBJ1-2, with a weak D call TRBD1 (5 bases). This CDR3 spans 12 amino acids. Germline CDR1 MDHEN, CDR2 SYDVKM. V was trimmed by 2 bases and J by 6 bases, leaving 7 bases between them. This CDR3 reads CASSLGRDGYTF. CDR3 in DNA: TGTGCCAGCAGTTTAGGCAGGGATGGCTACACCTTC.

The chain links TRBV11-2 to TRBJ2-7; 9 bases line up with TRBD1. This CDR3 comprises 16 residues. From germline, CDR1 is SGHAT and CDR2 FQNNGV. J was trimmed by 1 base and V by 5 bases; bases with no gene match: 9. CDR3 nucleotide sequence: TGTGCCAGCAGCCGGAGAACGGGACAGGGTTCCTACGAGCAGTACTTC. Translating gives CASSRRTGQGSYEQYF.

The chain is built from TRBV7-2 and TRBJ2-2, with D unresolved. Trimming cost V 2 bases and J 6 bases, with 16 bases left between them. CDR1 and CDR2 from the germline V gene are SGHTA and FQGNSA. The CDR3 totals 16 residues. The chain's CDR3 is CASSLILRYPPGELFF. The CDR3 DNA reads as TGTGCCAGCAGCTTAATCCTGCGATATCCACCCGGGGAGCTGTTTTTT.

The DNA for the CDR3 is TGTGCCAGCAGCCAAGATTCGGGACAGCCTTACTCTGGAAACACCATATATTTT. Translating gives CASSQDSGQPYSGNTIYF. The rearrangement joins TRBV4-2 to TRBJ1-3; 7 bases are a match to TRBD1. V lost 0 bases, J lost 0 bases, and 8 bases stayed unmatched. This CDR3 is 18 amino acids long. CDR1 and CDR2 (germline): LGHNA, YNFKEQ.

A remark on this clone: An end of the junction does not agree with germline; a read error may underlie this. The CDR3 DNA reads as TGTGCCGGTAGTATAACGCGGCAGCCCCAGCATTTT. It codes for CAGSITRQPQHF. The J gene is TRBJ1-5, the V gene TRBV19, with D unclear. The CDR3 is 12 residues long. CDR1 and CDR2 from the germline V gene are LNHDA and SQIVND (reference sequence).

This clone was seen just once. The chain has TRBV30 and TRBJ2-1; D is unclear. Trimming removed 2 bases from V and 7 bases from J, with 12 bases in between. CDR3 length: 13 residues. Germline loops: CDR1 GTSNPN, CDR2 SVGIG (reference sequence). The DNA of the CDR3 is TGTGCCTGGAGTCCCTTTTCTACAAATGAGCAGTTCTTC. Amino acid sequence: CAWSPFSTNEQFF.

This clone was picked up a small number of times. The gene calls are TRBV30 and TRBJ1-5; no clear D. V gave up 2 bases and J gave up 0 bases, with 11 bases separating them. CDR1 and CDR2 (germline): GTSNPN, SVGIG (reference sequence). The CDR3 has 15 amino acids. CDR3 protein: CAWSYGRVSNQPQHF. The CDR3 region has the DNA TGTGCCTGGAGTTACGGGAGGGTTAGCAATCAGCCCCAGCATTTT.

V gene TRBV9 combines with J gene TRBJ2-1, with D possibly matching TRBD2 (5 bases). The CDR3 has 15 residues. V dropped 2 bases and J dropped 8 bases, with 17 bases sitting between them. From germline, CDR1 is SGDLS and CDR2 YYNGEE. CDR3: CASSVGLYGVDEQFF. Here the CDR3 DNA reads TGTGCCAGCAGCGTCGGACTTTATGGGGTGGATGAGCAGTTCTTC.

This chain uses TRBV19 with TRBJ1-6; D unresolved. This CDR3 comprises 14 residues. Germline V gene lookup returns CDR1 LNHDA and CDR2 SQIVND (reference sequence). Trimming removed 5 bases from V and 7 bases from J, with 12 bases in between. The CDR3 sequence is CASSAGNANSPLHF. The CDR3 coding sequence is TGTGCCAGTAGTGCGGGCAACGCAAATTCACCCCTCCACTTT.

V and J are TRBV28 and TRBJ1-1, with D perhaps TRBD1 (5 bases). This CDR3 is built from 16 residues. V was pared by 5 bases and J by 4 bases, with 20 bases between. Looked up from germline, CDR1 is MDHEN and CDR2 is SYDVKM. The CDR3 loop reads CASSPRRSSGATEAFF. DNA for the CDR3: TGTGCCAGCAGTCCTAGACGATCAAGTGGGGCCACTGAAGCTTTCTTT.

The chain is built from TRBV5-4 and TRBJ2-7; the D gene is possibly TRBD2 (5 bases). This CDR3 spans 14 amino acids. CDR1 is SGHNT, CDR2 YYREEE, per germline (reference sequence). Trimming removed 0 bases at V and 0 bases at J, with 7 bases between. CDR3 protein: CASSLGRGSYEQYF. The CDR3 bases are TGTGCCAGCAGCTTGGGCCGGGGCTCCTACGAGCAGTACTTC.

V is TRBV6-5 and J is TRBJ1-3; a possible D gene is TRBD1 (5 bases). The CDR3 covers 16 residues. From germline, CDR1 is MNHEY and CDR2 SVGAGI. Trimming left V 4 bases short and J 0 bases short, with 13 bases between. The DNA of the CDR3 is TGTGCCAGCAGTTTCCGACAGTCTACCTCTGGAAACACCATATATTTT. Amino acids: CASSFRQSTSGNTIYF.

This sequence joins TRBV29-1 and TRBJ2-1, with D perhaps given as TRBD1 or TRBD2 (5 bases each). Trimming took 4 bases from V and 0 from J, leaving 19 bases between them. The CDR3 runs to 17 residues. Germline CDR1 SQVTM, CDR2 ANQGSEA. The DNA for the CDR3 is TGCAGCGTTGCCCTCAGTCCGGGACCGAGCTCCTACAATGAGCAGTTCTTC. This translates into CSVALSPGPSSYNEQFF.